This section outlines one T cell receptor (beta chain) sequence together with its context. It is likely a read error, because the conserved phenylalanine at the end of the CDR3 is missing. The sample is drawn from a study of tumor and adjacent non-tumor tissue in lung cancer. A modified ARM-PCR protocol with three rounds of nested PCR amplified TCRbeta. TCRdb itself ran the multiplex PCR reads through MiXCR, one entry per CDR3 protein. The repertoire holds about 76,000 distinct CDR3 sequences, with approximately 68% as singletons. The template was RNA from unsorted bulk tissue. The V segment lost 4 bases and the J segment 2 bases; nucleotides outside the gene matches: 1. Germline CDR1 and CDR2: MNHEY and SVGAGI. The CDR3 spans 15 residues.

Sequencing was performed on lung tumor tissue. V is TRBV6-5 and J is TRBJ2-6; 8 bases match TRBD1. The TCR originated in a woman between 65 and 79 years old with non-small cell lung cancer. This chain's CDR3 is CASSSRGPGANVLTL. The CDR3 DNA follows: TGTGCCAGCAGTTCCAGGGGGCCTGGGGCCAACGTCCTGACTTTA.